The rows below give T cell receptor beta chains drawn from one sample of a study of T cell responses to AZD1222 COVID-19 vaccine. The protocol was immunoSEQ multiplex PCR, while the TCRdb copy is restricted to in-frame clones and leaves out a portion. The table lists fewer than 150,000 clones, around 90% of them singletons. Material: peripheral blood, obtained 28 days after the second AZD1222 dose. These receptors were taken from an adult who received the AZD1222 COVID-19 vaccine. The CDR3 runs from the conserved cysteine through the conserved F or W. D genes are given only for firm matches. Some rows have no size entry. The others give once, few or many, or a class for an expanded clone.

CDR3aa: CASGGSGEQFF; CDR3nt: TGTGCCAGTGGGGGGTCCGGTGAGCAGTTCTTC; abundance: NA; j_gene: TRBJ2-1; v_gene: TRBV3-1/TRBV3-2; d_gene: NA
CDR3aa: CASSPGTADQPQHF; CDR3nt: TGCGCCAGCAGCCCCGGGACTGCTGATCAGCCCCAGCATTTT; abundance: once; j_gene: TRBJ1-5; v_gene: TRBV5-1; d_gene: NA
CDR3aa: CASSLALTNQPQHF; CDR3nt: TGTGCCAGCAGTTTAGCACTTACCAATCAGCCCCAGCATTTT; abundance: NA; j_gene: TRBJ1-5; v_gene: TRBV28; d_gene: NA
CDR3aa: CSVVEGAGYGANVLTF; CDR3nt: TGCAGCGTTGTTGAGGGGGCAGGGTATGGGGCCAACGTCCTGACTTTC; abundance: NA; j_gene: TRBJ2-6; v_gene: TRBV29-1; d_gene: TRBD1
CDR3aa: CASSPGTRIKNSPLHF; CDR3nt: TGTGCCAGCAGTCCCGGGACGCGGATTAAGAATTCACCCCTCCACTTT; abundance: NA; j_gene: TRBJ1-6; v_gene: TRBV27; d_gene: NA
CDR3aa: CATGTGSSNYGYTF; CDR3nt: TGTGCCACCGGGACCGGGTCGTCTAACTATGGCTACACCTTC; abundance: once; j_gene: TRBJ1-2; v_gene: TRBV27; d_gene: NA
CDR3aa: CASAPRTGNSNQPQHF; CDR3nt: TGTGCCAGCGCGCCTCGGACAGGAAATAGCAATCAGCCCCAGCATTTT; abundance: few; j_gene: TRBJ1-5; v_gene: TRBV28; d_gene: TRBD1
CDR3aa: CASSRDGNTEAFF; CDR3nt: TGTGCCAGCAGCCGGGACGGGAACACTGAAGCTTTCTTT; abundance: NA; j_gene: TRBJ1-1; v_gene: TRBV7-9; d_gene: NA
CDR3aa: CASSQIQPGQGAEKLFF; CDR3nt: TGTGCCAGCAGCCAGATACAACCGGGACAGGGGGCTGAAAAACTGTTTTTT; abundance: NA; j_gene: TRBJ1-4; v_gene: TRBV14; d_gene: TRBD1
CDR3aa: CAWRPLGQGKKTQYF; CDR3nt: TGTGCCTGGAGGCCCCTAGGGCAGGGGAAAAAGACCCAGTACTTC; abundance: NA; j_gene: TRBJ2-5; v_gene: TRBV30; d_gene: NA
CDR3aa: CASRLGYSNQPQHF; CDR3nt: TGCGCCAGCAGGTTGGGATATAGCAATCAGCCCCAGCATTTT; abundance: once; j_gene: TRBJ1-5; v_gene: TRBV10-1; d_gene: NA
CDR3aa: CASSPAGTDTQYF; CDR3nt: TGTGCCAGCAGCCCTGCGGGCACAGATACGCAGTATTTT; abundance: NA; j_gene: TRBJ2-3; v_gene: TRBV7-2; d_gene: NA
CDR3aa: CASSRTDSNQPQHF; CDR3nt: TGTGCCAGCAGCCGGACGGATAGCAATCAGCCCCAGCATTTT; abundance: NA; j_gene: TRBJ1-5; v_gene: TRBV6-2/TRBV6-3; d_gene: NA
CDR3aa: CASSLGGGNQPQHF; CDR3nt: TGTGCCAGCAGCTTGGGAGGGGGCAATCAGCCCCAGCATTTT; abundance: NA; j_gene: TRBJ1-5; v_gene: TRBV5-8; d_gene: NA
CDR3aa: CSASPLAGGPPNEQFF; CDR3nt: TGCAGTGCTAGTCCGTTAGCGGGAGGGCCTCCCAATGAGCAGTTCTTC; abundance: once; j_gene: TRBJ2-1; v_gene: TRBV20-1; d_gene: TRBD2